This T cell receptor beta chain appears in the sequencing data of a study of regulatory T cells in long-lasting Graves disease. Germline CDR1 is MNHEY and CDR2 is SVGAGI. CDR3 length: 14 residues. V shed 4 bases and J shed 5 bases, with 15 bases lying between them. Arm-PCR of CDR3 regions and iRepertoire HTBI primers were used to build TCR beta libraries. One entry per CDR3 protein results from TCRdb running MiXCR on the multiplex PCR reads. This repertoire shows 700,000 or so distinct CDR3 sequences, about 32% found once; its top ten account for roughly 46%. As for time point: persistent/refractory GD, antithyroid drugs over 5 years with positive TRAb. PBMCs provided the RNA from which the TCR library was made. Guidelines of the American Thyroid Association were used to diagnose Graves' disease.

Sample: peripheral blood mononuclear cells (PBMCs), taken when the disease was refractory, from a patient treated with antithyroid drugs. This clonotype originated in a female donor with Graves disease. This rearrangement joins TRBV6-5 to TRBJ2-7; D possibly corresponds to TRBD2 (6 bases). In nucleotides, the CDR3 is TGTGCCAGCAGTTCTGAAGGACTACTGGACGAGCAGTACTTC. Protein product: CASSSEGLLDEQYF.